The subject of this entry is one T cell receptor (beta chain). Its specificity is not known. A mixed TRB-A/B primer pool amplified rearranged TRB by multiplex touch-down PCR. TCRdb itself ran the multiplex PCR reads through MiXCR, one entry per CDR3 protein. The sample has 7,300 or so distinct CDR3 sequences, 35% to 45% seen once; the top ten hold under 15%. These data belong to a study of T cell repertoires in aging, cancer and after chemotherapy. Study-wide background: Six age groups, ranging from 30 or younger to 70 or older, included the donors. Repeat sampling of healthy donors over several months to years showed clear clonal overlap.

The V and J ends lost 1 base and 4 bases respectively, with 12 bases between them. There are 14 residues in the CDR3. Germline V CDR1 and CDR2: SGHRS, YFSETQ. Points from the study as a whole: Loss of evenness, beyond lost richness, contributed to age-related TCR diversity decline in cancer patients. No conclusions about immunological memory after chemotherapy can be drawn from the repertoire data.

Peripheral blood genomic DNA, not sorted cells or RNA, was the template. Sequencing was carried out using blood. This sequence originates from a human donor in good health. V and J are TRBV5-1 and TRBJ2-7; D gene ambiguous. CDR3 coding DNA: TGCGCCAGCAGCTTGTTCGGACCCCTATACGAGCAGTACTTC. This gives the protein CASSLFGPLYEQYF.